This entry features one TCR beta chain sequence. Ranging in age from roughly 6 to 95, the donors were healthy Caucasian individuals from Russia. Per sample, no less than 5 micrograms of total RNA were extracted. Germline CDR1 is SGHTA and CDR2 is FQGTGA. With 1 base removed from V and 7 bases from J, the gap between germline ends came to 10 bases. The CDR3 loop spans 13 amino acids. The data derive from a study of blood T cells in healthy people across ages. A J-beta primer mix and a sample-barcoded 5' primer were used in a second PCR of about 7 to 11 cycles. Every cDNA was tagged by a template-switch adaptor with 12 random nucleotides. TCRdb re-called the 5' RACE reads with MiXCR, one entry per CDR3 protein. Found here are 550,000 to 750,000 distinct CDR3 sequences, 20% to 25% of them singletons; the top ten hold more than 3%.

The chain combines TRBV7-3 with TRBJ1-2; weak D call: TRBD1 (6 bases). This receptor was identified in a man between 65 and 85 years old in good health. Sequenced: blood. CDR3 amino acids: CASSLREGGGYTF. Written as DNA, the CDR3 is TGTGCCAGCAGCTTAAGGGAGGGGGGTGGCTACACCTTC.